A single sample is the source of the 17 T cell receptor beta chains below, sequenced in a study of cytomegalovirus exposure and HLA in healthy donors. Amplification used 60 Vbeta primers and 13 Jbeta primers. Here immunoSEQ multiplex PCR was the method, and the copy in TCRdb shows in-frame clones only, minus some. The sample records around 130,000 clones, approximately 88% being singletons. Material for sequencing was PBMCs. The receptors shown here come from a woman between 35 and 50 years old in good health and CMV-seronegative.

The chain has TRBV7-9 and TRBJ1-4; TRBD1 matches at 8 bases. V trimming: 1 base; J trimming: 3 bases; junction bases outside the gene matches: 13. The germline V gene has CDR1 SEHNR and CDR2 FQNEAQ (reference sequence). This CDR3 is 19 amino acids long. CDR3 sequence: CASSLGAGTGPFPNEKLFF. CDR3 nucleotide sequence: TGTGCCAGCAGCTTAGGGGCCGGGACAGGCCCATTTCCTAATGAAAAACTGTTTTTT. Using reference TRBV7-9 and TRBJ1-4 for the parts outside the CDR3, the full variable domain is DTGVSQNPRHKITKRGQNVTFRCDPISEHNRLYWYRQTLGQGPEFLTYFQNEAQLEKSRLLSDRFSAERPKGSFSTLEIQRTEQGDSAMYLCASSLGAGTGPFPNEKLFFGSGTQLSVL.

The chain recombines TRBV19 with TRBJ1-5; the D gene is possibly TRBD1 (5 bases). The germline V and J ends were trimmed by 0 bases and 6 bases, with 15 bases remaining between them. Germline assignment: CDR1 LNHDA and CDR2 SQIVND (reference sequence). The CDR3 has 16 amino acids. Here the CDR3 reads CASSIEPGRALQPQHF. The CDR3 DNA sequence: TGTGCCAGTAGTATAGAGCCAGGCAGGGCCCTTCAGCCCCAGCATTTT.

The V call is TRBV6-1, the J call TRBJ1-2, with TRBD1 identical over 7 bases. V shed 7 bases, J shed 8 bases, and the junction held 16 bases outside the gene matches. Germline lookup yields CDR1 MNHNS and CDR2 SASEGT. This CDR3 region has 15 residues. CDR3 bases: TGTGCCAGCATTGACAGGGATGATGCCTCGCGAGGCTACACCTTC. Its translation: CASIDRDDASRGYTF.

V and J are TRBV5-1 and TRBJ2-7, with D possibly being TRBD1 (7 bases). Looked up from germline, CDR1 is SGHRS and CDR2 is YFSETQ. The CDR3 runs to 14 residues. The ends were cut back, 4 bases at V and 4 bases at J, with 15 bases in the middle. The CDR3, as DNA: TGCGCCAGCAGCCGCGGGGACAGCGTATACGAGCAGTACTTC. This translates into CASSRGDSVYEQYF.

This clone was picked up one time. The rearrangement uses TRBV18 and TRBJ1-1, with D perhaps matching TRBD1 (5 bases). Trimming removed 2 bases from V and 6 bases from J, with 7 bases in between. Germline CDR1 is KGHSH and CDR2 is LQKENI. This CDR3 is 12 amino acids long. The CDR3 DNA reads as TGTGCCAGCTCACCAGACAGAGCTGAAGCTTTCTTT. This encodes CASSPDRAEAFF.

The CDR3 loop is CASSLGQGGETQYF. The CDR3 DNA is TGTGCCAGCAGCCTGGGACAGGGGGGGGAGACCCAGTACTTC. The rearrangement links TRBV5-6 to TRBJ2-5, with TRBD1 matching 11 bases. The CDR3 spans 14 residues. CDR1 and CDR2 (germline): SGHDT, YYEEEE. J lost 5 bases, V lost 4 bases, and 4 bases had no gene match.

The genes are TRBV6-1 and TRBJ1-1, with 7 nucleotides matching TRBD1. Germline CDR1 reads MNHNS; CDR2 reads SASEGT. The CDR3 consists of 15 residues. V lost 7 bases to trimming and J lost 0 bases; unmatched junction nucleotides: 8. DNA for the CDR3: TGTGCCAGCACTTTTGAGGGACAGATGAACACTGAAGCTTTCTTT. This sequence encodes CASTFEGQMNTEAFF.

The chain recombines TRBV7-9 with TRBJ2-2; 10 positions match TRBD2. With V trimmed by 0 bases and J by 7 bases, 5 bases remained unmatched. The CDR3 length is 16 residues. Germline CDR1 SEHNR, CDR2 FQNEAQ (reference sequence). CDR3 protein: CASSLAVAGGHGELFF. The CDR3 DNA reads TGTGCCAGCAGCTTAGCGGTAGCGGGAGGCCACGGGGAGCTGTTTTTT.

The CDR3 DNA sequence: TGTGCCAGCAGCTTGCAGGGGGCTGGGGCCAACGTCCTGACTTTC. This codes for CASSLQGAGANVLTF. The chain combines TRBV5-5 with TRBJ2-6, with 7 positions matching TRBD1. CDR1 SGHKS and CDR2 YYEKEE come from the germline V gene (reference sequence). V dropped 1 base and J dropped 2; count of bases not matched to a gene: 0. This CDR3 has 15 residues.

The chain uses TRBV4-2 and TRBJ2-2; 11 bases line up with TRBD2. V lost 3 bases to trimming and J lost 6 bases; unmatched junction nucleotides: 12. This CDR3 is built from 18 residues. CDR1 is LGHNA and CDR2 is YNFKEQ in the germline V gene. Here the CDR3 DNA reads TGTGCCAGCAGCCATATACCCTCACTAGCGGGAGTTTCCGGGGAGCTGTTTTTT. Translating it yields CASSHIPSLAGVSGELFF.

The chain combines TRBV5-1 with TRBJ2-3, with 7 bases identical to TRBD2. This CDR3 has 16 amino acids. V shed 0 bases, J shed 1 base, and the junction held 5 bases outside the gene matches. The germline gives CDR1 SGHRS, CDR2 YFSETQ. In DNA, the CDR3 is TGCGCCAGCAGCTTGGGACAAACTAGCGGCACAGATACGCAGTATTTT. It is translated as CASSLGQTSGTDTQYF.

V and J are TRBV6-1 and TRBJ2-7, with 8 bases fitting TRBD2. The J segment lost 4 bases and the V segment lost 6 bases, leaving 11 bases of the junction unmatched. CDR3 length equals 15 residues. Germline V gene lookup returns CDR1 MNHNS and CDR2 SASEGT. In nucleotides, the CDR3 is TGTGCCAGCAGGGCTCCGGGACTAGGAGCGTACGAGCAGTACTTC. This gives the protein CASRAPGLGAYEQYF.

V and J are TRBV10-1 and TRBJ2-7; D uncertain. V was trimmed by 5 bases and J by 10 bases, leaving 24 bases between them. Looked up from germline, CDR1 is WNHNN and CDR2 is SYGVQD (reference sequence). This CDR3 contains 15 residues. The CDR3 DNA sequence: TGCGCCAGCAGTCCCCCTCCAAGACCCAAGGCAGGTCAGTACTTC. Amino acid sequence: CASSPPPRPKAGQYF.

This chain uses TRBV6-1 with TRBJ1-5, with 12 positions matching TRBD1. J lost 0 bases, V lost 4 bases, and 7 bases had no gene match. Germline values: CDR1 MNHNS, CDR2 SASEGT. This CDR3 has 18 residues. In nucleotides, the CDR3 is TGTGCCAGCAGTGGGGACAGGGGGCTTGTCCATAGCAATCAGCCCCAGCATTTT. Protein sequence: CASSGDRGLVHSNQPQHF.

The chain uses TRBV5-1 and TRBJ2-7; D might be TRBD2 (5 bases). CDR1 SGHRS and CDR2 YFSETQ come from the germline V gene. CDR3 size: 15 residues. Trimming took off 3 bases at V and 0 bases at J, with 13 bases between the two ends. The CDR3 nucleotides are TGCGCCAGCAGCTCCATGCGGGTGGGCTCCTACGAGCAGTACTTC. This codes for CASSSMRVGSYEQYF.

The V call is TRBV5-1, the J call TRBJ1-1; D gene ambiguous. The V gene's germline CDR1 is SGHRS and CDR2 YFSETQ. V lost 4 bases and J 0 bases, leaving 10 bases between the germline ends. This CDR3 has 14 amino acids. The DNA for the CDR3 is TGCGCCAGCAGCGGGCAGGCTATGAACACTGAAGCTTTCTTT. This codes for CASSGQAMNTEAFF.

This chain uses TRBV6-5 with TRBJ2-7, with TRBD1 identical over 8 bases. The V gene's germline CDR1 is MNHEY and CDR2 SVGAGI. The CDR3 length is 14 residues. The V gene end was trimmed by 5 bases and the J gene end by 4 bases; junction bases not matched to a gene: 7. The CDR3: CASSLQGASYEQYF. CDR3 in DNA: TGTGCCAGCAGTCTCCAGGGGGCTTCGTACGAGCAGTACTTC.